These 20 T cell receptor beta chains came from one sample sequenced in a study of T cells in Graves' hyperthyroidism and ophthalmopathy. The TCR beta CDR3 regions underwent amplification using RNA transcripts as the source. The TCR CDR3 was amplified in a first-round RT-PCR using the HTBI primer set. TCRdb used MiXCR to reprocess the multiplex PCR reads, holding one entry per CDR3 protein. The table has 450,000 to 700,000 distinct CDR3 sequences, roughly 50% seen once; the top ten hold about 8.3%. Input material: peripheral blood or thyroid tissue (not recorded which). Source of these receptors: a woman in her late teens or twenties with Graves' hyperthyroidism.

The rearrangement links TRBV7-8 to TRBJ2-7; D gene ambiguous. This CDR3 region has 13 residues. CDR1 and CDR2 from the germline V gene are SGHVS and FQNEAQ. V was shortened by 5 bases and J by 6 bases, with 14 bases between the two germline ends. CDR3 loop: CASSTPRPGEQYF. The CDR3 nucleotides read TGTGCCAGCAGCACCCCCAGACCGGGCGAGCAGTACTTC.

This clonotype was observed once. This rearrangement joins TRBV7-6 to TRBJ2-7; no definite D call. The germline V gene has CDR1 SGHVS and CDR2 FNYEAQ. CDR3 length: 14 amino acids. V dropped 6 bases and J dropped 1 base, with 13 bases sitting between them. The CDR3 sequence: CASRPTVESYEQYF. The CDR3 nucleotides are TGTGCCAGCAGACCGACTGTGGAATCCTACGAGCAGTACTTC.

The gene calls are TRBV24-1 and TRBJ1-2; D remains ambiguous. The germline gives CDR1 KGHDR, CDR2 SFDVKD. Trimming left V 4 bases short and J 3 bases short, with 11 bases between. The CDR3 totals 14 residues. CDR3 region: CATSDSDGYYGYTF. The CDR3 region has the DNA TGTGCCACCAGTGACTCGGACGGATACTATGGCTACACCTTC.

In this sample, this clonotype turned up many times. The chain carries TRBV3-1 and TRBJ2-7, with 7 nucleotides matching TRBD2. CDR3 length: 15 residues. V gave up 1 base and J gave up 6 bases; unmatched junction bases: 9. The germline V gene encodes CDR1 LGHDT and CDR2 YNNKEL (reference sequence). The CDR3 here is CASSQVGGSRSEQYF. The DNA for the CDR3 is TGTGCCAGCAGCCAAGTGGGGGGGAGCCGGTCCGAGCAGTACTTC.

This clonotype was observed at least ten times. The chain joins TRBV11-2 to TRBJ1-2; D perhaps matches TRBD1 (6 bases). Germline CDR1 reads SGHAT; CDR2 reads FQNNGV. CDR3 length: 15 amino acids. V was trimmed by 5 bases and J by 4 bases, leaving 17 bases between them. CDR3 DNA sequence: TGTGCCAGCAGCCCCATAGGGGCAGGGGTCTATGGCTACACCTTC. This codes for CASSPIGAGVYGYTF.

The chain combines TRBV15 with TRBJ2-7; 9 bases fit TRBD1. Germline V CDR1 and CDR2: LNHNV, YYDKDF (reference sequence). V lost 0 bases and J lost 5; bases outside the gene matches: 5. This CDR3 contains 15 residues. The CDR3 is CATSRDRGQGNEQYF. In DNA form, the CDR3 reads TGTGCCACCAGCAGAGATCGGGGACAGGGAAACGAGCAGTACTTC.

The CDR3 region is CASSLESPRGPNEQYF. The DNA of the CDR3 is TGTGCCAGCAGCTTAGAAAGCCCTCGCGGCCCCAACGAGCAGTACTTC. The chain couples TRBV7-8 to TRBJ2-7; D unclear. Germline V CDR1 and CDR2: SGHVS, FQNEAQ. V shed 1 base and J shed 5 bases, with 18 bases lying between them. The CDR3 sequence is 16 residues long.

The sample holds a few counts of this clonotype. The chain uses TRBV11-2 and TRBJ2-2, with D possibly being TRBD1 or TRBD2 (5 bases each). Trimming took off 7 bases at V and 4 bases at J, with 13 bases between the two ends. Per the germline V gene, CDR1 is SGHAT and CDR2 is FQNNGV. This CDR3 spans 14 amino acids. The CDR3 DNA reads as TGTGCCAGCAACCGACCGGGGACCACCGGGGAGCTGTTTTTT. Residues: CASNRPGTTGELFF.

The table lists this clonotype with a few counts. The chain recombines TRBV20-1 with TRBJ2-5; 12 nucleotides line up with TRBD2. CDR3 length: 14 residues. CDR1 and CDR2 (germline): DFQATT, SNEGSKA (reference sequence). V shed 3 bases and J 5 bases; nucleotides not matched to a gene: 4. As DNA, the CDR3 is TGCAGTGCTAGTGCTCTAGCGGGAGGGGAGACCCAGTACTTC. Protein sequence: CSASALAGGETQYF.

V gene TRBV7-2 combines with J gene TRBJ1-6, with 7 bases fitting TRBD1. The CDR3 covers 16 residues. Trimming took 5 bases from V and 3 from J; bases not matched to a gene: 7. Germline V gene data show CDR1 as SGHTA and CDR2 as FQGNSA. CDR3 protein: CASSRGTAVYNSPLHF. Here the CDR3 DNA reads TGTGCCAGCAGCCGCGGGACAGCAGTCTATAATTCACCCCTCCACTTT.

The V gene is TRBV7-2, the J gene TRBJ2-2; unclear D gene. V was pared by 6 bases and J by 4 bases, with 9 bases between. The germline V gene has CDR1 SGHTA and CDR2 FQGNSA. This CDR3 comprises 13 residues. CDR3 amino acids: CASSETFTGELFF. Here the CDR3 DNA reads TGTGCCAGCAGTGAGACATTCACCGGGGAGCTGTTTTTT.

V and J are TRBV12-3 or TRBV12-4 and TRBJ2-5; no firm D call. The germline V and J ends were trimmed by 1 base and 9 bases, with 15 bases remaining between them. This CDR3 region has 14 residues. The CDR3 sequence is CASSLDLGNQPQYF. Here the CDR3 DNA reads TGTGCCAGCAGTTTAGACTTAGGCAATCAGCCCCAGTACTTC.

The chain couples TRBV7-9 to TRBJ2-1; perhaps TRBD2 as D (6 bases). The CDR3 loop spans 17 amino acids. The germline V gene encodes CDR1 SEHNR and CDR2 FQNEAQ (reference sequence). Trimming stripped 5 bases from V and 8 bases from J, with 25 bases between. The CDR3 DNA reads as TGTGCCAGCAGCGATCCCACCCCGGGACTCGGCATCCATGAGCAGTTCTTC. It codes for CASSDPTPGLGIHEQFF.

V usage is TRBV11-2 and J usage is TRBJ1-2; D gene ambiguous. V lost 2 bases to trimming and J lost 4 bases, with 11 bases between them. Germline assignment: CDR1 SGHAT and CDR2 FQNNGV. This CDR3 has 14 residues. The CDR3 DNA sequence: TGTGCCAGCAGCTTACCTACGGTGGTCTATGGCTACACCTTC. It translates to CASSLPTVVYGYTF.

CDR3 loop: CASSSRLAGNTIYF. The CDR3 nucleotides read TGTGCCAGCAGCTCTCGGCTAGCGGGAAACACCATATATTTT. The chain recombines TRBV11-2 with TRBJ1-3; D is unresolved. Per germline, CDR1 SGHAT and CDR2 FQNNGV. V was clipped by 4 bases and J by 4 bases, with 11 bases between them. The CDR3 totals 14 residues.

This clonotype showed up many times. The CDR3 sequence: CASSLAFSGTQYF. For the CDR3, the DNA is TGCGCCAGCAGCTTGGCGTTCTCGGGGACCCAGTACTTC. The chain couples TRBV5-1 to TRBJ2-5, with D hard to call. The CDR3 loop spans 13 amino acids. Trimming took 0 bases from V and 7 from J, leaving 10 bases between them. Germline values: CDR1 SGHRS, CDR2 YFSETQ.

This clonotype was counted only a few times. The chain joins TRBV20-1 to TRBJ2-3; 10 nucleotides match TRBD2. V lost 3 bases to trimming and J lost 0 bases; unmatched junction nucleotides: 3. Germline lookup yields CDR1 DFQATT and CDR2 SNEGSKA (reference sequence). The CDR3 consists of 15 residues. The CDR3 loop is CSASPGLASTDTQYF. CDR3 in DNA: TGCAGTGCTAGTCCGGGACTAGCGAGCACAGATACGCAGTATTTT.

This clonotype has a count of ten or more. J is TRBJ2-2 and V is TRBV20-1; TRBD2 is a possible D gene (5 bases). V shed 0 bases and J shed 2 bases, with 10 bases lying between them. The germline V gene encodes CDR1 DFQATT and CDR2 SNEGSKA (reference sequence). The CDR3 is 15 amino acids. CDR3 in amino acids: CSARDFASNTGELFF. The CDR3 nucleotides are TGCAGTGCTAGAGATTTCGCTAGCAACACCGGGGAGCTGTTTTTT.

V is TRBV7-2 and J is TRBJ1-4; D is undetermined. Trimming removed 3 bases at V and 5 bases at J, with 13 bases between. This CDR3 is built from 15 residues. CDR1 and CDR2 (germline): SGHTA, FQGNSA. CDR3 DNA: TGTGCCAGCAGCTTGGGATGGGGAGGAAATGAAAAACTGTTTTTT. It translates to CASSLGWGGNEKLFF.

J is TRBJ1-1 and V is TRBV10-3, with 9 nucleotides matching TRBD1. The CDR3 totals 14 residues. The V segment lost 6 bases and the J segment 6 bases; nucleotides outside the gene matches: 8. Germline-derived CDR1 and CDR2 are ENHRY and SYGVKD. This CDR3 reads CAISLGDRDPEAFF. CDR3 nucleotide sequence: TGTGCCATCAGCCTGGGGGACAGGGACCCTGAAGCTTTCTTT.